One sample yielded the 20 T cell receptor beta chains listed below, sequenced in a study of regulatory T cells in long-lasting Graves disease. Arm-PCR with iRepertoire HTBI primers amplified the CDR3 regions for these TCR beta libraries. TCRdb reprocessed the multiplex PCR reads with MiXCR, giving one entry per CDR3 protein. The table records about 420,000 distinct CDR3 sequences, 20% to 25% of them present only once. The time point: persistent/refractory GD, antithyroid drugs over 5 years with positive TRAb. There was RNA extracted from PBMCs, and the TCR library was made from it. This specimen consisted of peripheral blood mononuclear cells (PBMCs), obtained when the disease was refractory, from a patient treated with antithyroid drugs. The receptors originated from a female donor with Graves disease.

This sequence joins TRBV19 and TRBJ2-7; D remains ambiguous. Trimming cost V 5 bases and J 3 bases, with 11 bases left between them. CDR3 length: 13 residues. Per germline, CDR1 LNHDA and CDR2 SQIVND (reference sequence). The CDR3 DNA reads TGTGCCAGTAGTCAGGAAATCGGCTACGAGCAGTACTTC. Its protein is CASSQEIGYEQYF.

This clonotype was recorded at least ten times. The chain is built from TRBV2 and TRBJ1-6, with 8 nucleotides matching TRBD1. The CDR3 consists of 15 residues. From germline, CDR1 is SNHLY and CDR2 FYNNEI. Trimming cost V 2 bases and J 9 bases; bases outside gene matches: 6. The CDR3 DNA sequence: TGTGCCAGCAGTGAATTGAGGACAGGGATTTCACCCCTCCACTTT. Protein product: CASSELRTGISPLHF.

In this sample, this clonotype turned up a few times. With a much larger clone just one base away, this may be a read error. This sequence joins TRBV28 and TRBJ1-1; no clear D. The CDR3 length is 13 residues. CDR1 and CDR2 (germline): MDHEN, SYDVKM. CDR3 DNA: TGTGCCAGCAGTTTACTCGAGAACACTGGAGCTTTCTTT. Protein: CASSLLENTGAFF.

The V and J genes are TRBV20-1 and TRBJ1-5; 7 bases fit TRBD1. The V gene's germline CDR1 is DFQATT and CDR2 SNEGSKA (reference sequence). The V and J ends lost 6 bases and 6 bases, in that order; junction bases with no gene match: 5. CDR3 length: 12 residues. CDR3 sequence: CSAIQGGQPQHF. In DNA, the CDR3 is TGCAGTGCCATTCAGGGGGGTCAGCCCCAGCATTTT.

This clonotype was counted a few times. The rearrangement uses TRBV25-1 and TRBJ2-2; a weak D match, TRBD2 (5 bases). CDR1 is MGHDK, CDR2 SYGVNS, per germline. The ends were cut back, 0 bases at V and 4 bases at J, with 15 bases in the middle. This CDR3 is built from 17 residues. CDR3 nucleotides: TGTGCCAGCAGTGAATATCGGGCGGGTACGGGCACCGGGGAGCTGTTTTTT. As protein: CASSEYRAGTGTGELFF.

Of note for this clonotype: A much larger clone differs from this one at a single base, so this may be a read error. The V gene is TRBV6-2 or TRBV6-3, the J gene TRBJ1-1; D is undetermined. The CDR3 totals 16 residues. Germline V gives CDR1 MNHEY, CDR2 SVGEGT. As DNA, the CDR3 is TGTGCCAGCACCTCCCTTTCTCGGAGCATGAACACTGGAGCTTTCTTT. This translates into CASTSLSRSMNTGAFF.

This clonotype was found a few times. The rearrangement joins TRBV27 to TRBJ1-1; D is ambiguous. This CDR3 region has 12 residues. From germline, CDR1 is MNHEY and CDR2 SMNVEV (reference sequence). Trimming stripped 6 bases from V and 1 base from J, with 6 bases between. This chain's CDR3 is CASRTRNTEAFF. The CDR3 DNA is TGTGCCAGCAGGACGAGGAACACTGAAGCTTTCTTT.

DNA for the CDR3: TGTGCCAGCAGCTTAGAGTGGGAGGCCGGGGACGAGCAGTACTTC. Amino acids: CASSLEWEAGDEQYF. The V gene is TRBV7-9, the J gene TRBJ2-7; TRBD2 is a possible D gene (6 bases). Trimming cost V 1 base and J 5 bases, with 15 bases left between them. CDR1 and CDR2 (germline): SEHNR, FQNEAQ (reference sequence). CDR3 length: 15 amino acids.

The chain has TRBV20-1 and TRBJ1-2, with TRBD1 as a possible D gene (5 bases). V was trimmed by 3 bases and J by 9 bases, leaving 20 bases between them. This CDR3 contains 14 residues. CDR1 is DFQATT and CDR2 is SNEGSKA in the germline V gene (reference sequence). CDR3 in DNA: TGCAGTGCTAGCCAAGTTGTGGGCAGGGATAGCTACACCTTC. Translation: CSASQVVGRDSYTF.

This clonotype was recorded many times. The chain employs TRBV5-6 and TRBJ1-4; D remains unclear. The CDR3 sequence is 14 residues long. Trimming left V 0 bases short and J 6 bases short, with 9 bases between. Germline V gene sequence: CDR1 SGHDT, CDR2 YYEEEE. The CDR3 DNA reads as TGTGCCAGCAGCTTGGACCCGGGCGATGAAAAACTGTTTTTT. This gives the protein CASSLDPGDEKLFF.

J is TRBJ2-2 and V is TRBV7-9; 7 bases agree with TRBD2. Trimming removed 6 bases from V and 4 bases from J; junction bases left unmatched: 5. The CDR3 extends over 14 amino acids. The germline V gene encodes CDR1 SEHNR and CDR2 FQNEAQ (reference sequence). In nucleotides, the CDR3 is TGTGCCAGCAGTCGGGAGGACGGCACCGGGGAGCTGTTTTTT. It specifies CASSREDGTGELFF.

This clonotype was observed at least ten times. The CDR3 sequence is CASSESWALTEAFF. The CDR3 DNA follows: TGTGCCAGCAGTGAATCCTGGGCTCTCACTGAAGCTTTCTTT. The chain uses TRBV2 and TRBJ1-1; no clear D gene. CDR1 is SNHLY and CDR2 is FYNNEI in the germline V gene. Deletions cut 2 bases from V and 4 bases from J, with 11 bases between. CDR3 length: 14 amino acids.

This clonotype showed up just a few times. The rearrangement links TRBV12-3 or TRBV12-4 to TRBJ2-3, with 11 bases identical to TRBD2. The CDR3 totals 16 residues. Germline trimming cut 4 bases from V and 6 bases from J; bases unmatched to any gene: 9. CDR3 sequence: CASSSPASGGLDTQYF. Written as DNA, the CDR3 is TGTGCCAGCAGTTCGCCCGCTAGCGGGGGGTTGGATACGCAGTATTTT.

In its sample, this clonotype was seen many times. This chain joins TRBV7-8 and TRBJ2-5; tentative D call: TRBD2 (5 bases). The CDR3 totals 14 residues. With 1 base removed from V and 5 bases from J, the gap between germline ends came to 11 bases. The V gene's germline CDR1 is SGHVS and CDR2 FQNEAQ. DNA for the CDR3: TGTGCCAGCAGCTTAGGGTCAAGAGGGGAGACCCAGTACTTC. Protein sequence: CASSLGSRGETQYF. Based on the CDR3 plus reference TRBV7-8 and TRBJ2-5, the full variable domain is GAGVSQSPRYKVAKRGQDVALRCDPISGHVSLFWYQQALGQGPEFLTYFQNEAQLDKSGLPSDRFFAERPEGSVSTLKIQRTQQEDSAVYLCASSLGSRGETQYFGPGTRLLVL.

Of note for this clonotype: A much larger clone sits a single nucleotide away, making a read error possible. The chain employs TRBV27 and TRBJ2-6; perhaps TRBD1 as D (6 bases). In germline, CDR1 is MNHEY, CDR2 SMNVEV (reference sequence). This CDR3 comprises 16 residues. CDR3 nucleotides: TGTACCAGCAGGGCCTTAGCAGGGGCTGGGGCCAACGTCCTGACTTTC. This sequence encodes CTSRALAGAGANVLTF.

The chain recombines TRBV4-1 with TRBJ2-7, with TRBD1 as a possible D gene (5 bases). With 4 bases removed from V and 7 bases from J, the gap between germline ends came to 17 bases. The CDR3 runs 14 residues. The germline gives CDR1 MGHRA, CDR2 YSYEKL. The DNA for the CDR3 is TGCGCCAGCAGCCCAGTAGCAGGGTTGCGGGAGCAGTACTTC. This translates into CASSPVAGLREQYF.

This clonotype appeared a few times. J is TRBJ2-7 and V is TRBV20-1; TRBD1 might be the D (6 bases). Germline V gives CDR1 DFQATT, CDR2 SNEGSKA (reference sequence). Trimming took 3 bases from V and 5 from J, leaving 14 bases between them. The CDR3 has 13 amino acids. CDR3 region: CSASFNPGDEQYF. The DNA for the CDR3 is TGCAGTGCTAGTTTCAACCCAGGGGACGAGCAGTACTTC.

The V gene is TRBV5-5, the J gene TRBJ2-5; D possibly corresponds to TRBD1 (5 bases). The germline V and J ends were trimmed by 3 bases and 1 base, with 10 bases remaining between them. The CDR3 length is 14 residues. Per germline, CDR1 SGHKS and CDR2 YYEKEE (reference sequence). CDR3 DNA sequence: TGTGCCAGCAGCTCGACAGTTTCCCAAGAGACCCAGTACTTC. Its translation: CASSSTVSQETQYF.

V usage is TRBV14 and J usage is TRBJ1-5; D possibly corresponds to TRBD1 (5 bases). The ends were cut back, 4 bases at V and 0 bases at J, with 19 bases in the middle. The CDR3 is made up of 18 amino acids. Germline V gene sequence: CDR1 SGHDN, CDR2 FVKESK. The CDR3 loop is CASSRKVLATASNQPQHF. Written as DNA, the CDR3 is TGTGCCAGCAGCCGGAAGGTACTAGCGACAGCTAGCAATCAGCCCCAGCATTTT.

The CDR3 coding sequence is TGCAGTGCTAGAGATCTTGACAGGGCACGGGAAAAACTGTTTTTT. Its protein product is CSARDLDRAREKLFF. The rearrangement uses TRBV20-1 and TRBJ1-4; 7 nucleotides match TRBD1. Trimming took 0 bases from V and 8 from J; bases not matched to a gene: 9. The CDR3 has 15 amino acids. CDR1 and CDR2 (germline): DFQATT, SNEGSKA (reference sequence).